What follows are 19 T cell receptor beta chains derived from one specimen sequenced in a study of T cell responses to AZD1222 COVID-19 vaccine (dated by TCRdb to the early 2020s). The time point label of this sample denotes: about 28 days (+/-7) after the second vaccine dose. The sample's treatment or condition, from its label and the paper: meningococcal conjugate vaccine given as trial control. The library came from the immunoSEQ multiplex PCR assay. In its TCRdb copy, this immuneACCESS table keeps in-frame sequences only and misses some clones. Where compared with another copy, unresolved V genes explain less than half of these, and the others have no known cause. This sample is represented by 79,000 or so clones; over 65% of them were singletons. The top ten clonotypes cover roughly a quarter of the sample. Sequences were derived from peripheral blood, sampled 28 days after the second dose of the MenACWY control vaccine. These receptors were collected from an adult who received the MenACWY meningococcal vaccine as a control.

This rearrangement joins TRBV7-9 to TRBJ2-1; the D gene is possibly TRBD2 (5 bases). The length of the CDR3 is 17 residues. Germline assignment: CDR1 SEHNR and CDR2 FQNEAQ (reference sequence). The V end lost 2 bases, the J end lost 0 bases, and 14 bases lay between the germline ends. CDR3 coding DNA: TGTGCCAGCAGCTTATATTCTAGCCGGATCTCCTACAATGAGCAGTTCTTC. Translating it yields CASSLYSSRISYNEQFF.

The chain combines TRBV7-2 with TRBJ1-2, with a weak D call TRBD1 (5 bases). Trimming removed 1 base at V and 2 bases at J, with 11 bases between. The CDR3 runs 15 residues. Germline CDR1 and CDR2: SGHTA and FQGNSA. The CDR3 DNA reads as TGTGCCAGCAGCTTAGTGTTGGGGCAGAACTATGGCTACACCTTC. Encoded protein: CASSLVLGQNYGYTF.

V and J are TRBV6-1 and TRBJ2-1, with a tentative D call TRBD1 (5 bases). The CDR3 has 14 amino acids. V lost 2 bases, J lost 8 bases, and 13 bases lay in between. Germline loops: CDR1 MNHNS, CDR2 SASEGT. CDR3 amino acids: CASSESYWGYEQFF. The CDR3 bases are TGTGCCAGCAGTGAAAGTTACTGGGGCTATGAGCAGTTCTTC.

V gene TRBV12-3 or TRBV12-4 combines with J gene TRBJ1-1; possibly TRBD1 for D (6 bases). The CDR3 length is 13 residues. V lost 5 bases and J lost 5, with 12 bases in between. The CDR3 spells CASSVTGRTEAFF. The CDR3 DNA reads as TGTGCCAGCAGTGTTACAGGGCGGACTGAAGCTTTCTTT.

The chain recombines TRBV2 with TRBJ1-6, with no clear D. CDR1 is SNHLY and CDR2 is FYNNEI in the germline V gene. The CDR3 totals 15 residues. V lost 2 bases and J lost 4, with 9 bases in between. CDR3 coding DNA: TGTGCCAGCAGTGAAACCGGGATGTATAATTCACCCCTCCACTTT. Translation gives CASSETGMYNSPLHF.

The rearrangement uses TRBV6-5 and TRBJ1-5, with unresolved D. The CDR3 has 13 residues. Trimming removed 6 bases at V and 9 bases at J, with 15 bases between. Germline CDR1 is MNHEY and CDR2 is SVGAGI. The CDR3 here is CASRVIHDGPQHF. CDR3 nucleotide sequence: TGTGCCAGCAGAGTCATACACGATGGGCCCCAGCATTTT.

This rearrangement joins TRBV30 to TRBJ2-5; tentatively, D is TRBD2 (7 bases). The CDR3 is 14 residues long. Trimming cost V 4 bases and J 2 bases, with 14 bases left between them. The germline CDR1 and CDR2 sequences are GTSNPN and SVGIG (reference sequence). The CDR3 DNA reads as TGTGCCTGGACTCCCGGGGGGCTGCAAGAGACCCAGTACTTC. This gives the protein CAWTPGGLQETQYF.

This clone was found once. V and J are TRBV5-1 and TRBJ2-7; tentatively, D is TRBD1 (5 bases). Germline loops: CDR1 SGHRS, CDR2 YFSETQ. The CDR3 is 15 residues long. Trimming took 5 bases from V and 4 from J, leaving 19 bases between them. CDR3 amino acids: CASRVGDQGRYEQYF. The CDR3 DNA reads as TGCGCCAGCAGGGTAGGGGATCAGGGAAGGTACGAGCAGTACTTC.

The gene calls are TRBV7-2 and TRBJ2-4, with 7 bases lining up with TRBD1. V lost 6 bases and J lost 8; bases outside the gene matches: 13. The CDR3 extends over 15 amino acids. Looked up from germline, CDR1 is SGHTA and CDR2 is FQGNSA. CDR3: CASSFRNDRADIQYF. CDR3 DNA: TGTGCCAGCAGTTTCCGGAATGACAGGGCCGACATTCAGTACTTC.

The V call is TRBV5-4, the J call TRBJ2-2; no clear D gene. Per the germline V gene, CDR1 is SGHNT and CDR2 is YYREEE (reference sequence). Trimming took off 4 bases at V and 7 bases at J, with 11 bases between the two ends. The CDR3 runs to 13 residues. The chain's CDR3 is CASSLRLGGELFF. CDR3 DNA sequence: TGTGCCAGCAGCCTAAGGTTGGGCGGGGAGCTGTTTTTT.

This sequence joins TRBV18 and TRBJ2-3, with unresolved D. Germline V lookup: CDR1 KGHSH, CDR2 LQKENI. Trimming pared 4 bases from V and 6 bases from J, leaving 5 bases between. This CDR3 has 11 amino acids. DNA for the CDR3: TGTGCCAGCTCACTGGGGGATACGCAGTATTTT. Protein sequence: CASSLGDTQYF. Variable domain in full (rest from reference TRBV18 and TRBJ2-3): NAGVMQNPRHLVRRRGQEARLRCSPMKGHSHVYWYRQLPEEGLKFMVYLQKENIIDESGMPKERFSAEFPKEGPSILRIQQVVRGDSAAYFCASSLGDTQYFGPGTRLTVL.

The chain recombines TRBV7-2 with TRBJ1-1; TRBD1 aligns across 9 bases. Losses at the gene ends were 1 base for V and 4 bases for J; bases not matched to a gene: 1. CDR1 is SGHTA, CDR2 FQGNSA, per germline. The CDR3 is 14 residues long. CDR3 sequence reads: CASSLDRGPTEAFF. CDR3 nucleotide sequence: TGTGCCAGCAGCTTAGACAGGGGGCCCACTGAAGCTTTCTTT.

The V and J genes are TRBV12-3 or TRBV12-4 and TRBJ1-6, with a weak D call TRBD1 (5 bases). The V and J ends lost 7 bases and 9 bases respectively, with 13 bases between them. This CDR3 has 13 residues. The CDR3 coding sequence is TGTGCCAGCAAAACAGGTCTCGTTTCACCCCTCCACTTT. Protein product: CASKTGLVSPLHF.

The V gene is TRBV7-6, the J gene TRBJ2-5; D not certain. Trimming shortened V by 1 base and J by 2 bases, and 8 bases separated the two germline ends. Germline V gene data show CDR1 as SGHVS and CDR2 as FNYEAQ. The CDR3 contains 14 residues. The CDR3 DNA reads as TGTGCCAGCAGCTTAGTGTCAGATCAAGAGACCCAGTACTTC. It specifies CASSLVSDQETQYF. Drawing the rest from reference TRBV7-6 and TRBJ2-5, the complete variable domain is GAGVSQSPRYKVTKRGQDVALRCDPISGHVSLYWYRQALGQGPEFLTYFNYEAQQDKSGLPNDRFSAERPEGSISTLTIQRTEQRDSAMYRCASSLVSDQETQYFGPGTRLLVL.

This clone was counted a few times. This CDR3 is CASLGAGNTIYF. The CDR3, as DNA: TGTGCCAGCCTAGGGGCTGGAAACACCATATATTTT. The rearrangement joins TRBV28 to TRBJ1-3; D is possibly TRBD1 (5 bases). The V gene lost 8 bases and the J gene lost 2 bases, with 7 bases spanning the gap. Germline assignment: CDR1 MDHEN and CDR2 SYDVKM. This CDR3 contains 12 residues.

The rearrangement links TRBV6-2 or TRBV6-3 to TRBJ2-1; a weak D match, TRBD2 (6 bases). The CDR3 consists of 15 residues. V was trimmed by 5 bases and J by 7 bases, leaving 18 bases between them. The germline V gene has CDR1 MNHEY and CDR2 SVGEGT. CDR3 protein: CASSPGGNRWNEQFF. The CDR3 nucleotides are TGTGCCAGCAGTCCCGGGGGAAACCGATGGAATGAGCAGTTCTTC.

The chain is built from TRBV11-2 and TRBJ1-2; D is possibly TRBD1 (6 bases). The germline gives CDR1 SGHAT, CDR2 FQNNGV. The CDR3 loop spans 15 amino acids. Deletions cut 4 bases from V and 8 bases from J, with 20 bases between. As DNA, the CDR3 is TGTGCCAGCAGCTCAATAACCGGGACATCAAACGGCTACACCTTC. Its protein product is CASSSITGTSNGYTF.

This chain uses TRBV2 with TRBJ1-6, with TRBD1 matching 7 bases. Per the germline V gene, CDR1 is SNHLY and CDR2 is FYNNEI. The CDR3 is 14 amino acids. The V and J ends lost 6 bases and 9 bases, in that order; junction bases with no gene match: 8. Written as DNA, the CDR3 is TGTGCCAGCAGGACTGGAGGGGGCGGTTCACCCCTCCACTTT. Translation gives CASRTGGGGSPLHF.

CDR3 in amino acids: CASSLRGGAHTGELFF. DNA of the CDR3: TGTGCCAGCAGCTTACGCGGGGGGGCGCACACCGGGGAGCTGTTTTTT. The chain couples TRBV11-2 to TRBJ2-2; the match to TRBD2 covers 9 bases. Germline V CDR1 and CDR2: SGHAT, FQNNGV. This CDR3 has 16 amino acids. Trimming removed 2 bases from V and 3 bases from J; junction bases left unmatched: 4.